This section outlines one T cell receptor (beta chain) sequence together with its context. Per germline, CDR1 DFQATT and CDR2 SNEGSKA (reference sequence). This CDR3 comprises 15 residues. Trimming at V came to 6 bases and at J to 7 bases, leaving 8 bases not matched to a gene. The data were taken from a study of T cells in Graves' hyperthyroidism and ophthalmopathy. From RNA transcripts, TCR beta CDR3 regions were amplified. HTBI primers drove first-round RT-PCR of the TCR CDR3. TCRdb reprocessed the multiplex PCR reads with MiXCR, giving one entry per CDR3 protein. This table holds 350,000 to 400,000 distinct CDR3 sequences, 15% found once.

This sequence originates from a woman in her 30s with Graves' hyperthyroidism. What was sequenced was blood. The chain links TRBV20-1 to TRBJ2-1; TRBD2 agrees at 14 bases. The CDR3 reads CSAGTSGRSINEQFF. CDR3 sequence (DNA): TGCAGTGCAGGGACTAGCGGGAGATCTATAAATGAGCAGTTCTTC.